This T cell receptor (beta chain) was sequenced for a study of regulatory T cells in long-lasting Graves disease (dated by TCRdb to the early 2020s). Study-wide context: Persistent Graves' disease was defined as persistently positive TSH receptor autoantibodies together with antithyroid drug treatment for over 5 years. Patients with persistent Graves' disease were compared with patients with newly diagnosed Graves' disease using TCR sequencing and RNA sequencing of peripheral blood. The study was conducted in China and was registered as a clinical trial. A total of around 35 samples underwent TCR sequencing, from around 13 patients with persistent Graves' disease and some 20 patients with newly diagnosed Graves' disease. In the clinical cohort, patients with persistent Graves' disease had used antithyroid drugs for an average of about 10 years. Overall study results and their limits: Persistent patients shared more public clonotypes among themselves (2,741) than newly diagnosed patients did (roughly 910). The authors noted that the small sample size was a limitation that may lower accuracy. Peripheral blood alone was examined, since thyroid tissue, which constituted the primary lesion, could not be accessed. Only the TCR beta chain was sequenced and analyzed. Persistent disease showed preferential use of TRBV28, TRBJ1-2 and TRBJ2-5, whereas newly diagnosed disease favored TRBV20-1 and TRBJ2-1. Persistent Graves' disease patients showed lower TCR Shannon entropy and fewer highly expanded clones than newly diagnosed patients, suggesting clonal expansion.

Worth noting for this clonotype: The antigen this receptor binds is unknown. Base qualities were left out, and no much larger clone turns up one base away.

The library was made by multiplex PCR. The sample was run on an Illumina HiSeq 4000. CDR3 regions were amplified by Arm-PCR with iRepertoire HTBI primers to construct TCR beta libraries. PCR products were gel purified before sequencing. The authors' analysis ran thus. Gene usage analysis of CDR3 amino acid clonotypes used the approximately 62 TRBV and around 13 TRBJ segments found across samples. Filtered high-quality paired reads were merged into contigs using COPE and FqMerger. BLAST was used to align contigs to IMGT TRBV, TRBD and TRBJ reference genes, and CDR3 was defined according to IMGT. Any clonotype with a frequency above 0.1% was classified as a highly expanded clone. Repertoire diversity was measured by Shannon entropy, and V-J evenness by the Gini coefficient. Public clonotypes were defined as clonotypes shared by more than one individual. The public reads were reanalyzed by TCRdb: fastp trimming at Q25, MiXCR alignment, in-frame beta chains only. Each record represents a unique CDR3 protein, reported with the most common genes and DNA among its rows. The V and J calls were determined by TCRdb, not by the authors. Across this sample there are about 470,000 distinct CDR3 sequences, with roughly 21% seen only once. The ten largest make up about 7% of the sample.

The CDR3 measures 17 amino acids from cysteine to phenylalanine. Of all the DNA, just the CDR3 is kept, 51 bases in frame from base 1. The trim is 3 bases for V and 0 bases for J, with a gap of 12 bases between the germline ends. CDR1 and CDR2, looked up from the germline V gene, are SGHTA and FQGTGA. The time point label, read with the paper, signifies: persistent/refractory GD, antithyroid drugs over 5 years with positive TRAb. For both TCR sequencing and RNA sequencing, RNA was extracted from PBMCs using TRIzol. Graves' disease was diagnosed according to American Thyroid Association guidelines. Recruitment of patients was carried out at an endocrinology department in Xi'an, China. From each patient, around 9 milliliters of peripheral blood was collected into an EDTA anticoagulant tube. Ficoll Paque Plus density gradient separation was used to isolate PBMCs, and no additional T cell sorting was done. An Agilent 2100 Bioanalyzer and agarose gel were used to check RNA quality, while a NanoDrop 2000 measured RNA concentration.

Sequencing used peripheral blood mononuclear cells (PBMCs), obtained when the disease was refractory, from a patient treated with antithyroid drugs. The receptor chain draws on TRBV7-3 and TRBJ2-6, with no reliable assignment of the D segment. This receptor was obtained from a female donor with Graves disease. The CDR3 here reads CASSLSPPGSGANVLTF. The base sequence is TGTGCCAGCAGCTTGTCCCCCCCAGGCTCTGGGGCCAACGTCCTGACTTTC.